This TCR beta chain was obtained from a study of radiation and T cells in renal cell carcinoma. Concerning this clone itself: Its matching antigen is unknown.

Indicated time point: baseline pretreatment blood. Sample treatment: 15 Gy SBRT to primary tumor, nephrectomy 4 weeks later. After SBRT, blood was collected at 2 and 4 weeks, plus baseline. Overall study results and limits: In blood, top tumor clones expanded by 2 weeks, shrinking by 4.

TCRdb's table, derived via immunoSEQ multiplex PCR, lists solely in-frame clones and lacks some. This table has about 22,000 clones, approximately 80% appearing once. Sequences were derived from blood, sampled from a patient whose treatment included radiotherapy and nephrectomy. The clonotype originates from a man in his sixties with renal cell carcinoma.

The CDR3 DNA reads TGTGCCAGCAGACCATCCAGGGACGGGCAGCCCCAGCATTTT. Amino acid sequence: CASRPSRDGQPQHF. This sequence joins TRBV7-2 and TRBJ1-5, with D possibly matching TRBD1 (5 bases). V lost 6 bases to trimming and J lost 7 bases, with 16 bases between them. Germline CDR1 reads SGHTA; CDR2 reads FQGNSA. The CDR3 sequence is 14 residues long.